The count of the clone carrying this T cell receptor (beta chain) is one. V trimming: 6 bases; J trimming: 4 bases; junction bases outside the gene matches: 9. The germline gives CDR1 MNHNY, CDR2 SVGAGI (reference sequence). This CDR3 has 16 amino acids. The sample originates from a study of PD-L1 blockade in urothelial cancer. The table came from immunoSEQ multiplex PCR; TCRdb's copy has only in-frame clones and leaves some out. The top ten hold 1% to 1.5% of the sample, which has tens of thousands of clones, about 80% seen once. As to time point: pretreatment peripheral blood. This receptor was taken from a man aged 50 to 60 with urothelial cancer. The specimen was PBMCs, collected around atezolizumab (anti-PD-L1) treatment. The chain links TRBV6-6 to TRBJ2-3; TRBD1 agrees at 11 bases. CDR3 sequence: CASRDRGLVLSDTQYF. The DNA for the CDR3 is TGTGCCAGCAGGGACAGGGGGCTCGTCCTCTCAGATACGCAGTATTTT.